The 13 T cell receptor beta chains reported below all come from one sample, sequenced in a study of shared clonotypes between healthy human individuals. Some clones are missing from TCRdb's copy, which holds only in-frame ones; the method was immunoSEQ multiplex PCR. The sample shows about 480,000 clones, about 75% of them seen only once. Material for sequencing was PBMCs. The receptors stem from a middle-aged woman in good health. Some clones in this sample may be carry-over from other donors' samples.

The V call is TRBV25-1, the J call TRBJ1-3, with D unclear. Germline values: CDR1 MGHDK, CDR2 SYGVNS. Trimming cost V 2 bases and J 1 base, with 9 bases left between them. CDR3 size: 15 residues. CDR3 residues: CASSEVGRSGNTIYF. For the CDR3, the DNA is TGTGCCAGCAGTGAAGTCGGGCGATCTGGAAACACCATATATTTT.

This clone was counted between two and nine times. This chain uses TRBV5-1 with TRBJ2-7; tentatively, D is TRBD1 (6 bases). V lost 4 bases and J 6 bases, leaving 17 bases between the germline ends. CDR3 size: 14 residues. Germline V gives CDR1 SGHRS, CDR2 YFSETQ. CDR3 coding DNA: TGCGCCAGCAGCCGTGGACAGCTCGAGTCCGAGCAGTACTTC. Amino acid sequence: CASSRGQLESEQYF.

The genes are TRBV25-1 and TRBJ1-3, with 7 bases lining up with TRBD1. The CDR3 consists of 15 residues. Germline CDR1 reads MGHDK; CDR2 reads SYGVNS. J lost 4 bases, V lost 4 bases, and 7 bases had no gene match. The CDR3 protein is CASSVTGVSGNTIYF. CDR3 DNA sequence: TGTGCCAGCAGTGTCACAGGGGTATCAGGAAACACCATATATTTT.

The chain couples TRBV5-1 to TRBJ1-6; D unclear. The CDR3 is 14 residues long. V was pared by 1 base and J by 8 bases, with 10 bases between. Germline CDR1 reads SGHRS; CDR2 reads YFSETQ. CDR3 protein: CASSLLPADSPLHF. CDR3 coding DNA: TGCGCCAGCAGCTTGTTACCGGCGGATTCACCCCTCCACTTT.

The chain joins TRBV18 to TRBJ1-1; 8 positions agree with TRBD1. The CDR3 runs 14 residues. Germline loops: CDR1 KGHSH, CDR2 LQKENI. After removal of 3 bases from V and 3 bases from J, the junction contained 3 bases not matched to a gene. The CDR3 bases are TGTGCCAGCTCACCGGCGACAGGGGACACTGAAGCTTTCTTT. Amino acids: CASSPATGDTEAFF.

This clone was observed a few times. The chain links TRBV29-1 to TRBJ1-1; the match to TRBD1 covers 9 bases. V dropped 7 bases and J dropped 1; count of bases not matched to a gene: 10. Germline V gene sequence: CDR1 SQVTM, CDR2 ANQGSEA. The CDR3 has 15 residues. The CDR3 reads CSALKWDRANTEAFF. CDR3 in DNA: TGCAGCGCCCTTAAGTGGGACAGGGCGAACACTGAAGCTTTCTTT. The entire variable domain, with the rest obtained from reference TRBV29-1 and TRBJ1-1, is as follows: SAVISQKPSRDICQRGTSLTIQCQVDSQVTMMFWYRQQPGQSLTLIATANQGSEATYESGFVIDKFPISRPNLTFSTLTVSNMSPEDSSIYLCSALKWDRANTEAFFGQGTRLTVV.

The chain carries TRBV28 and TRBJ1-3, with D perhaps matching TRBD1 (5 bases). V lost 4 bases and J lost 0, with 19 bases in between. The CDR3 length is 18 residues. Looked up from germline, CDR1 is MDHEN and CDR2 is SYDVKM. CDR3 sequence reads: CASSSSPPGRSSGNTIYF. In DNA form, the CDR3 reads TGTGCCAGCAGTTCGTCTCCCCCGGGACGGAGCTCTGGAAACACCATATATTTT.

The chain uses TRBV19 and TRBJ1-4; a possible D gene is TRBD1 (5 bases). With 7 bases removed from V and 4 bases from J, the gap between germline ends came to 16 bases. The CDR3 sequence is 15 residues long. Per the germline V gene, CDR1 is LNHDA and CDR2 is SQIVND (reference sequence). Here the CDR3 reads CASTGSQAFNEKLFF. CDR3 sequence (DNA): TGTGCCAGTACTGGATCACAGGCCTTTAATGAAAAACTGTTTTTT.

The chain employs TRBV7-2 and TRBJ2-7; D is possibly TRBD1 (5 bases). The germline gives CDR1 SGHTA, CDR2 FQGNSA. Trimming took 5 bases from V and 1 from J, leaving 15 bases between them. The CDR3 is 15 residues long. The CDR3 sequence: CASSLSQDISYEQYF. CDR3 sequence (DNA): TGTGCCAGCAGCCTCTCCCAGGACATATCCTACGAGCAGTACTTC.

The V and J genes are TRBV27 and TRBJ1-5, with a weak D call TRBD1 (6 bases). The CDR3 is made up of 16 amino acids. Trimming removed 5 bases at V and 0 bases at J, with 14 bases between. Germline V gene sequence: CDR1 MNHEY, CDR2 SMNVEV (reference sequence). The CDR3 loop reads CASSPQGPYSNQPQHF. DNA for the CDR3: TGTGCCAGCAGTCCACAGGGACCCTATAGCAATCAGCCCCAGCATTTT.

V is TRBV4-1 and J is TRBJ2-2, with unresolved D. Germline V gene data show CDR1 as MGHRA and CDR2 as YSYEKL. The CDR3 length is 16 residues. V was trimmed by 0 bases and J by 0 bases, leaving 8 bases between them. This chain's CDR3 is CASSQEAGANTGELFF. The CDR3 DNA sequence: TGCGCCAGCAGCCAAGAAGCCGGAGCGAACACCGGGGAGCTGTTTTTT.

Here the CDR3 DNA reads TGTGCCAGCAGCAGACAGGGGAGCACAGATACGCAGTATTTT. It codes for CASSRQGSTDTQYF. The gene calls are TRBV2 and TRBJ2-3; TRBD1 matches at 8 bases. The trim removed 6 bases at V and 0 bases at J, leaving 2 bases unmatched. Germline V lookup: CDR1 SNHLY, CDR2 FYNNEI. This CDR3 comprises 14 residues.

V usage is TRBV6-1 and J usage is TRBJ1-5, with 7 bases identical to TRBD1. CDR1 is MNHNS, CDR2 SASEGT, per germline. The CDR3 runs to 14 residues. The CDR3 sequence: CSTAGQHSNQPQHF. The CDR3 region has the DNA TGTTCCACCGCGGGACAGCATAGCAATCAGCCCCAGCATTTT.